This T cell receptor beta chain is from a study of blood T cell repertoires in COVID-19. Across the study: Specimens from acute and convalescent COVID-19 originated in the United States, Italy and Spain. The analysed material was cDNA or gDNA that came from T cells, B-cell-depleted T cells, or PBMCs.

Germline V gene lookup returns CDR1 KGHSH and CDR2 LQKENI. The V gene end was trimmed by 4 bases and the J gene end by 3 bases; junction bases not matched to a gene: 2. The CDR3 totals 13 residues. Per the original data handling: Amplification with reference gene primers provided the estimates of nucleated cell counts. TCRdb keeps only in-frame clones here, not all; method: immunoSEQ multiplex PCR. V and J calls and clone size are as listed in that table; D and trimming were resolved from the DNA. The table records around 84,000 clones, approximately 82% of them present only once. The rearrangement uses TRBV18 and TRBJ2-7, with 8 bases fitting TRBD1. This receptor was obtained from an elderly man with active or convalescent COVID-19. Sequenced material: peripheral blood. The CDR3 DNA follows: TGTGCCAGCTCACTTGGGACAGGCTACGAGCAGTACTTC. It yields the protein CASSLGTGYEQYF.